The entry below describes one T cell receptor beta chain. Clones were sequenced by immunoSEQ multiplex PCR, and TCRdb holds only the in-frame ones, with some missing. The sample shows around 440,000 clones, 70% to 90% of them seen only once. These data come from a study of blood T cell repertoires in COVID-19. V lost 10 bases to trimming and J lost 8 bases, with 14 bases between them. CDR3 size: 11 residues. CDR1 and CDR2 from the germline V gene are LNHDA and SQIVND (reference sequence). The material sequenced was peripheral blood. The sequence was obtained from a woman aged 45-60 years with COVID-19, enrolled during active disease. The chain is built from TRBV19 and TRBJ1-2; TRBD1 might be the D (5 bases). The CDR3 region is CATAAPGGYTF. CDR3 nucleotide sequence: TGTGCCACCGCAGCCCCAGGGGGCTACACCTTC.